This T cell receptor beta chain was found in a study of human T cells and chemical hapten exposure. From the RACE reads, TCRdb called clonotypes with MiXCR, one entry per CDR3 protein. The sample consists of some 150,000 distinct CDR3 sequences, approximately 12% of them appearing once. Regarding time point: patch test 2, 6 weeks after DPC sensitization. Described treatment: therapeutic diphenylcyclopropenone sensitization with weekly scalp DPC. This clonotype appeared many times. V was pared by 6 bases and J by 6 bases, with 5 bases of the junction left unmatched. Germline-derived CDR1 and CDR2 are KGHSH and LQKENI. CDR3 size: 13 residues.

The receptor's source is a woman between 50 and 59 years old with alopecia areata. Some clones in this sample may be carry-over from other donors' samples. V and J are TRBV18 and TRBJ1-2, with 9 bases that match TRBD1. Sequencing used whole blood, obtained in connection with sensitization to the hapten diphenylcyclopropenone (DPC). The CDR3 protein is CASSPGTGNGYTF. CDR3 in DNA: TGTGCCAGCTCCCCCGGGACAGGGAATGGCTACACCTTC. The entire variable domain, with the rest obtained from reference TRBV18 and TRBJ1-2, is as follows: NAGVMQNPRHLVRRRGQEARLRCSPMKGHSHVYWYRQLPEEGLKFMVYLQKENIIDESGMPKERFSAEFPKEGPSILRIQQVVRGDSAAYFCASSPGTGNGYTFGSGTRLTVV.